This T cell receptor (beta chain) was captured by sequencing in a study of T cells after somatic rescue of genetic block. This table comes from immunoSEQ multiplex PCR, and its TCRdb copy is limited to in-frame clones, with some not included. The sample records 80,000 to 90,000 clones, 85% to 90% being singletons. With 6 bases clipped from V and 8 bases from J, the junction kept 11 bases outside the gene matches. Germline loops: CDR1 MRHNA, CDR2 SNTAGT. The CDR3 runs 16 residues. Specimen: peripheral blood mononuclear cells (PBMCs). The TCR was taken from a woman aged 18-29 years. The V call is TRBV6-4, the J call TRBJ2-1, with 12 bases matching TRBD2. CDR3 in DNA: TGTGCCAGCAGCCCCGAGGGGGCTAGCGGGAGGGATGAGCAGTTCTTC. It encodes CASSPEGASGRDEQFF.